Following are 18 T cell receptor beta chains from one sample sequenced in a study of molecular identifiers for immune sequencing clone quantification. One entry per CDR3 protein, called by TCRdb with MiXCR from the PCR reads. The sample has about 500,000 distinct CDR3 sequences, less than 30% seen once; the top ten hold around 0.78%. Sequences were obtained from naive CD8+ T cells from blood, with Jurkat cell RNA spiked in. Subset denoted: FACS-sorted CD8+CD4-CCR7+CD45RA+ naive T cells. All receptors come from a human donor in good health. Some libraries in this study had Jurkat cell RNA spiked in.

The chain couples TRBV7-6 to TRBJ1-1; no definite D call. CDR3 length equals 15 residues. V dropped 5 bases and J dropped 3 bases, with 16 bases sitting between them. CDR1 and CDR2 (germline): SGHVS, FNYEAQ. CDR3 DNA: TGTGCCAGCAGCCACAATCCCCGGTGGGACACTGAAGCTTTCTTT. Its translation: CASSHNPRWDTEAFF.

There are many counts of this clonotype. This sequence joins TRBV6-6 and TRBJ2-5; D not certain. The CDR3 is 13 amino acids. V gave up 0 bases and J gave up 5 bases, with 7 bases separating them. Germline CDR1 and CDR2: MNHNY and SVGAGI (reference sequence). The CDR3 loop is CASSYSVLETQYF. CDR3 DNA sequence: TGTGCCAGCAGTTACTCGGTCTTGGAGACCCAGTACTTC.

The rearrangement uses TRBV7-9 and TRBJ2-1; D gene ambiguous. Per germline, CDR1 SEHNR and CDR2 FQNEAQ (reference sequence). V was shortened by 7 bases and J by 6 bases, with 13 bases between the two germline ends. The CDR3 length is 13 residues. CDR3 nucleotides: TGTGCCAGCACCCCCCTCCCCGGCAATGAGCAGTTCTTC. Amino acids: CASTPLPGNEQFF.

Concerning this clonotype itself: This likely comes from a read error, as the CDR3 has no conserved phenylalanine or tryptophan at its end. CDR3 DNA: TGTGCCAGCTCACCATCCGGACTAGCGGGCTACACAGATACGCAGTATTCT. Amino acid sequence: CASSPSGLAGYTDTQYS. V gene TRBV18 combines with J gene TRBJ2-3; 11 bases align to TRBD2. Germline-derived CDR1 and CDR2 are KGHSH and LQKENI. This CDR3 spans 17 amino acids. V dropped 2 bases and J dropped 2; count of bases not matched to a gene: 6.

J is TRBJ2-3 and V is TRBV27; the D gene is possibly TRBD2 (5 bases). V gave up 0 bases and J gave up 8 bases, with 12 bases separating them. In germline, CDR1 is MNHEY, CDR2 SMNVEV (reference sequence). The CDR3 length is 14 residues. The CDR3 here is CASSLSASLRTQYF. The CDR3 DNA reads as TGTGCCAGCAGTTTATCTGCTAGCTTACGTACGCAGTATTTT.

As regards this clonotype: At one boundary the junction diverges from the germline segment, which might be a read error. V is TRBV20-1 and J is TRBJ1-5; maybe TRBD1 (6 bases). Germline CDR1 and CDR2: DFQATT and SNEGSKA (reference sequence). The CDR3 totals 15 residues. As DNA, the CDR3 is TGCAGTGCTAGAGACAGGGGAGTCGGGAATCTGCCCCAGCATTTT. Translating gives CSARDRGVGNLPQHF.

With regard to this clonotype: This clone may be a read error of a much larger clone one base away. The J gene is TRBJ2-6, the V gene TRBV6-5; tentative D call: TRBD1 (5 bases). Germline loops: CDR1 MNHEY, CDR2 SVGAGI. The CDR3 spans 17 residues. The CDR3 is CASSLWRTYSGADVLTF. The CDR3 DNA is TGTGCCAGCAGTCTCTGGAGAACATACTCTGGGGCCGACGTCCTGACTTTC.

This clonotype has a single count. A read error may explain this, as a much larger clone is one base away. In DNA, the CDR3 is TGTGCCATCAGTTACCCAGGACAGAAAGAGACCCAGTACTTC. It specifies CAISYPGQKETQYF. The chain recombines TRBV6-5 with TRBJ2-5, with TRBD1 as a possible D gene (6 bases). The V gene's germline CDR1 is MNHEY and CDR2 SVGAGI. The CDR3 extends over 14 amino acids.

The chain has TRBV7-6 and TRBJ2-7; D remains ambiguous. The CDR3 consists of 15 residues. Germline loops: CDR1 SGHVS, CDR2 FNYEAQ. Trimming stripped 2 bases from V and 1 base from J, with 12 bases between. The CDR3 DNA sequence: TGTGCCAGCAGCTTAATCGCACACCAATCCTACGAGCAGTACTTC. It yields the protein CASSLIAHQSYEQYF.

Only one count was recorded for this clonotype. Germline and junction disagree at one end, which may indicate a read error. The V and J genes are TRBV7-6 and TRBJ2-1; 11 positions match TRBD2. The V gene's germline CDR1 is SGHVS and CDR2 FNYEAQ. The CDR3 sequence is 15 residues long. CDR3 nucleotide sequence: TGTGCCATCACAGGACTAGCGGGCCCGTACAATGAGCAGCTCTTC. Protein sequence: CAITGLAGPYNEQLF.

This clonotype was observed a handful of times. This rearrangement joins TRBV27 to TRBJ2-2; maybe TRBD2 (5 bases). CDR3 size: 15 residues. Germline V gene lookup returns CDR1 MNHEY and CDR2 SMNVEV (reference sequence). Trimming stripped 1 base from V and 5 bases from J, with 11 bases between. The CDR3 is CASSLWDSGTGELFF. The CDR3 DNA follows: TGTGCCAGCAGTTTATGGGATTCGGGGACCGGGGAGCTGTTTTTT.

The chain employs TRBV27 and TRBJ2-7; tentatively, D is TRBD1 or TRBD2 (5 bases each). In germline, CDR1 is MNHEY, CDR2 SMNVEV (reference sequence). V was shortened by 4 bases and J by 3 bases, with 13 bases between the two germline ends. The CDR3 extends over 14 amino acids. The CDR3 sequence is CASSSYGADYEQYF. Written as DNA, the CDR3 is TGTGCCAGCAGTTCTTACGGGGCCGACTACGAGCAGTACTTC.

Regarding this clonotype: A much larger clone lies a single base off, so this may be a read error. The chain is built from TRBV29-1 and TRBJ2-7, with D tentatively TRBD1 (6 bases). This CDR3 has 12 residues. Germline V gene sequence: CDR1 SQVTM, CDR2 ANQGSEA. Trimming shortened V by 7 bases and J by 5 bases, and 15 bases separated the two germline ends. The CDR3 sequence is CSATGWSDEQYF. In nucleotides, the CDR3 is TGCAGCGCCACAGGGTGGTCGGACGAGCAGTACTTC.

This clonotype has ten or more counts. V usage is TRBV4-1 and J usage is TRBJ1-5, with D hard to call. From germline, CDR1 is MGHRA and CDR2 YSYEKL. V was shortened by 0 bases and J by 7 bases, with 13 bases between the two germline ends. The length of the CDR3 is 15 residues. Here the CDR3 DNA reads TGCGCCAGCAGCCAAGATCTCCTAGGAGGGCAGCCCCAGCATTTT. This encodes CASSQDLLGGQPQHF.

This clonotype has a handful of counts. V usage is TRBV5-5 and J usage is TRBJ2-7; TRBD2 matches 9 bases. The length of the CDR3 is 17 residues. CDR1 is SGHKS and CDR2 is YYEKEE in the germline V gene (reference sequence). V shed 0 bases and J 0 bases; nucleotides not matched to a gene: 7. The chain's CDR3 is CASSLAVGSGSSYEQYF. The CDR3 DNA reads as TGTGCCAGCAGCTTGGCCGTGGGTAGCGGGAGCTCCTACGAGCAGTACTTC. The whole variable domain, filled in from reference TRBV5-5 and TRBJ2-7, reads DAGVTQSPTHLIKTRGQQVTLRCSPISGHKSVSWYQQVLGQGPQFIFQYYEKEERGRGNFPDRFSARQFPNYSSELNVNALLLGDSALYLCASSLAVGSGSSYEQYFGPGTRLTVT.

This clonotype came up once. A much larger clone differs by one base, so this may be a read error. The chain has TRBV9 and TRBJ1-2, with 9 bases matching TRBD1. This CDR3 spans 14 amino acids. CDR1 and CDR2 (germline): SGDLS, YYNGEE. Written as DNA, the CDR3 is TGTGCCTGCAGCGTAGGACAGGGGAGCTATGGCTACACCTTC. It codes for CACSVGQGSYGYTF. The full variable domain, in which reference TRBV9 and TRBJ1-2 provide the parts outside the CDR3, is DSGVTQTPKHLITATGQRVTLRCSPRSGDLSVYWYQQSLDQGLQFLIQYYNGEERAKGNILERFSAQQFPDLHSELNLSSLELGDSALYFCACSVGQGSYGYTFGSGTRLTVV.

There are many counts of this clonotype. The V call is TRBV20-1, the J call TRBJ2-7, with 8 nucleotides matching TRBD2. This CDR3 region has 15 residues. V was clipped by 0 bases and J by 4 bases; unmatched bases: 8. Germline V CDR1 and CDR2: DFQATT, SNEGSKA (reference sequence). CDR3 bases: TGCAGTGCTAGAGATCGAGGGACTAGTTCATACGAGCAGTACTTC. This gives the protein CSARDRGTSSYEQYF.

The rearrangement joins TRBV20-1 to TRBJ2-7, with 7 bases that match TRBD2. The germline CDR1 and CDR2 sequences are DFQATT and SNEGSKA (reference sequence). The trim removed 1 base at V and 0 bases at J, leaving 6 bases unmatched. This CDR3 has 15 residues. CDR3 in amino acids: CSARGGLAVSYEQYF. In nucleotides, the CDR3 is TGCAGTGCTAGAGGAGGGCTAGCGGTCTCCTACGAGCAGTACTTC.